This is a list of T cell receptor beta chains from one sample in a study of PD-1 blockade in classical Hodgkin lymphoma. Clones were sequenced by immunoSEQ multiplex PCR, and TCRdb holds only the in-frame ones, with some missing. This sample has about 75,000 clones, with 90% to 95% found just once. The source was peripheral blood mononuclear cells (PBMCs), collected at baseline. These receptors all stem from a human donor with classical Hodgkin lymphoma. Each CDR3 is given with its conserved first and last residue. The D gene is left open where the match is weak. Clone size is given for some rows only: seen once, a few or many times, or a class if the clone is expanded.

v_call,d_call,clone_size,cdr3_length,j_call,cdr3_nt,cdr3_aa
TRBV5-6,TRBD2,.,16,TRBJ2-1,TGTGCCAGCAGCTTCGGTAGCGGGGGGGCCGGGAATGAGCAGTTCTTC,CASSFGSGGAGNEQFF
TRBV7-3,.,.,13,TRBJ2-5,TGTGCCAGCAGCCGATCAATTTCGGAGACCCAGTACTTC,CASSRSISETQYF
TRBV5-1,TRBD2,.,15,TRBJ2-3,TGCGCCAGCAGCATAGCGGGGGGGCCTCGAGATACGCAGTATTTT,CASSIAGGPRDTQYF
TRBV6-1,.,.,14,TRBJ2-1,TGTGCCAGCAGTTCCGGGACGGCCATTCGTGAGCAGTTCTTC,CASSSGTAIREQFF
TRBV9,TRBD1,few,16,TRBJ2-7,TGTGCCAGCAGCGTAGGGGGACAGGGCTCTACCTACGAGCAGTACTTC,CASSVGGQGSTYEQYF
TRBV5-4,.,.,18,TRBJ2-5,TGTGCCAGCAGCTTTTCCGTTGGTGGTTGGGCCCCGCAAGAGACCCAGTACTTC,CASSFSVGGWAPQETQYF
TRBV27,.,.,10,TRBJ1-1,TGTGCCAGCAGTTCCCCTGAAGCTTTCTTT,CASSSPEAFF
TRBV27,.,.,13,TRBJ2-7,TGTGCCAGCAGTTTTCAGGGCCGCTACGAGCAGTACTTC,CASSFQGRYEQYF
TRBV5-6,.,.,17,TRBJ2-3,TGTGCCAGCAGCTTGGTGCGCCAGGGTGGTTACACAGATACGCAGTATTTT,CASSLVRQGGYTDTQYF
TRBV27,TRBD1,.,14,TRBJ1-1,TGTGCCAGCAAAATGACAGGGGGGAACACTGAAGCTTTCTTT,CASKMTGGNTEAFF
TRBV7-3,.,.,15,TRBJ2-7,TGTGCCAGCAGCTTGGGCGTCTCGCAGGGCTACGAGCAGTACTTC,CASSLGVSQGYEQYF
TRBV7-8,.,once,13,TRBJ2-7,TGTGCCAGCAGCGGGCGGGGCCTCTACGAGCAGTACTTC,CASSGRGLYEQYF
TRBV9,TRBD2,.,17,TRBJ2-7,TGTGCCAGCAGCGTGAGCCCCGACAGCGGGAGTATTTACGAGCAGTACTTC,CASSVSPDSGSIYEQYF
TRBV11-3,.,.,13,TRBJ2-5,TGTGCCAGCAGCTTAGGCTGGGGGGAGACCCAGTACTTC,CASSLGWGETQYF
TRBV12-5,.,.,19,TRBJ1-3,TGTGCTAGTGGTCAAAGGGGTGGGGTGCCCTTGCCTTCGGGAAACACCATATATTTT,CASGQRGGVPLPSGNTIYF
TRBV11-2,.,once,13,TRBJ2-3,TGTGCCAGCAGCTTAGATCGGGTAGATACGCAGTATTTT,CASSLDRVDTQYF
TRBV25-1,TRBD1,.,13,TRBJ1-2,TGTGCCAGCAGCAGGACAGGGGGCTATGGCTACACCTTC,CASSRTGGYGYTF
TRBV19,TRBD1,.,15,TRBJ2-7,TGTGCCAGTAGACTAAAGGGACAGGGGAGCCACGAGCAGTACTTC,CASRLKGQGSHEQYF
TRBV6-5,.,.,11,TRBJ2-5,TGTGCCAGCAGTTACGGTCGGACCCAGTACTTC,CASSYGRTQYF
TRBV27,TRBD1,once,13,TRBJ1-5,TGTGCCAGCAGCCAGGGGGCGAGGCAGCCCCAGCATTTT,CASSQGARQPQHF
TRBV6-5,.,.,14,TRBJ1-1,TGTGCCAGCAGTCACGGCAGGGGGAACACTGAAGCTTTCTTT,CASSHGRGNTEAFF
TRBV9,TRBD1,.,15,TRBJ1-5,TGTGCCAGCAGCACCGGGACAGGGGGCAATCAGCCCCAGCATTTT,CASSTGTGGNQPQHF
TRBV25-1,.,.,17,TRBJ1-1,TGTGCCAGCAGTCGGTTTGATCACGGGACTTTGAACACTGAAGCTTTCTTT,CASSRFDHGTLNTEAFF
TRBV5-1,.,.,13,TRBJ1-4,TGCGCCAGCAGCTTGGGGGCTAATGAAAAACTGTTTTTT,CASSLGANEKLFF
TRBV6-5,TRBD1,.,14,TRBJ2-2,TGTGCCAGCAGTTGGACAGGGGAGGCCGGGGAGCTGTTTTTT,CASSWTGEAGELFF
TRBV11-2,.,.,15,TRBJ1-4,TGTGCCAGCAGCGCGTTGATCGCAACTAATGAAAAACTGTTTTTT,CASSALIATNEKLFF
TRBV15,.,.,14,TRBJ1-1,TGTGCCACCAGCATCCAGGGGTTGGGCACTGAAGCTTTCTTT,CATSIQGLGTEAFF
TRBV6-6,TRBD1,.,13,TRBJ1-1,TGTGCCAGCAGTTTCGGGACAGCCACTGAAGCTTTCTTT,CASSFGTATEAFF
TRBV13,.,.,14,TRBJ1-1,TGTGCCAGCACCCGCGGGGCAGGGAACACTGAAGCTTTCTTT,CASTRGAGNTEAFF
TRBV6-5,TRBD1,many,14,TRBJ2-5,TGTGCCAGCGGGGCGCAGGGGGCGGAAGAGACCCAGTACTTC,CASGAQGAEETQYF
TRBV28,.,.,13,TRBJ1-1,TGTGCCAGCAGTGTCGACACGAACACTGAAGCTTTCTTT,CASSVDTNTEAFF
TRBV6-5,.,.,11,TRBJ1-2,TGTGCCAGCAGGGGGTCTTTTGGCTACACCTTC,CASRGSFGYTF
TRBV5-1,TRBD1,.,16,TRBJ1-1,TGCGCCAGCAGCTTGGGACAGGGGAAGGGTGAAACTGAAGCTTTCTTT,CASSLGQGKGETEAFF
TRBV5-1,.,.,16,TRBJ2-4,TGCGCCAGCAGCTTGGGGCCGGGGCAGGAAGAAAACATTCAGTACTTC,CASSLGPGQEENIQYF
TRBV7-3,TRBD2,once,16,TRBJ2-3,TGTGCCAGCAGCTTAGGGGCTAGCGGCTTCACAGATACGCAGTATTTT,CASSLGASGFTDTQYF
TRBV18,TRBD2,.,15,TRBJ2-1,TGTGCCAGCTCGCAGACTAGCGGATTCTTCAATGAGCAGTTCTTC,CASSQTSGFFNEQFF
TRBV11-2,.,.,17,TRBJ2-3,TGTGCCAGCAGCTTTTTCGTGGGGGGGCACGGCACAGATACGCAGTATTTT,CASSFFVGGHGTDTQYF
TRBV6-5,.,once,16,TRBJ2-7,TGTGCCAGCAGTTACTCTTTCTCTAGCGCCTCCTACGAGCAGTACTTC,CASSYSFSSASYEQYF
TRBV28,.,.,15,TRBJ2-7,TGTGCCAGCAGTTTATTCTCGGGCGGAACCTACGAGCAGTACTTC,CASSLFSGGTYEQYF
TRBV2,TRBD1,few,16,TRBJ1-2,TGTGCCAGCGCCCAGGGGCCCCCCGGACAGGGGAAAGGCTACACCTTC,CASAQGPPGQGKGYTF
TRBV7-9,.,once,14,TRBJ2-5,TGTGCCAGCAGCTTTACGAGGGCCGAAGAGACCCAGTACTTC,CASSFTRAEETQYF
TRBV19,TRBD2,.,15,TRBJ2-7,TGTGCCAGTAGTGTGGGACTAGCGGGCTCCTACGAGCAGTACTTC,CASSVGLAGSYEQYF
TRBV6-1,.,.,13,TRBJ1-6,TGTGCCTACAGGACGGCAGACAATTCACCCCTCCACTTT,CAYRTADNSPLHF
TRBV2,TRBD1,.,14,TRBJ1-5,TGTGCCAGCAGGGCCGGGACAGGGGATCAGCCCCAGCATTTT,CASRAGTGDQPQHF
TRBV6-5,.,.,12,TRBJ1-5,TGTGCCAGCAGTTTCCGCAATCAGCCCCAGCATTTT,CASSFRNQPQHF
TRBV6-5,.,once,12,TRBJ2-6,TGTGCCAGCAGTTCTCTAGCCAACGTCCTGACTTTC,CASSSLANVLTF
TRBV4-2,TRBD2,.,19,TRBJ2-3,TGTGCCAGCAGCTTAGGGGTTGGTCTAGCGGGGGGGTTCTCAGATACGCAGTATTTT,CASSLGVGLAGGFSDTQYF
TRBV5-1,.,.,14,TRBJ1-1,TGCGCCAGCAGCCCCGGGACGGGGAACACTGAAGCTTTCTTT,CASSPGTGNTEAFF
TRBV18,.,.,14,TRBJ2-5,TGTGCCAGCTCACCTATATCGGGGCAAGAGACCCAGTACTTC,CASSPISGQETQYF
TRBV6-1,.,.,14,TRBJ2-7,TGTGCCAGCAGTGAATTTTACGGCCCCTACGAGCAGTACTTC,CASSEFYGPYEQYF